This T cell receptor beta chain was captured by sequencing in a study of CD8+ T cells in alopecia areata. Sequencing relied on a cDNA template that was reverse transcribed from extracted RNA. Profiling relied on immunoSEQ multiplex PCR, and the TCRdb table lists in-frame clones only, not all of them. The table lists about 150,000 clones, about 71% of them singletons, with approximately 0.9% in the top ten. This CDR3 comprises 14 residues. V lost 3 bases and J lost 0; bases outside the gene matches: 1. Germline CDR1 is GTSNPN and CDR2 is SVGIG (reference sequence). The treatment here: oral pan-JAK inhibitor, 5-10 mg twice daily.

The sequenced sample was CD4+ T cells sorted from blood, obtained at week 4, from a patient treated with tofacitinib. The chain has TRBV30 and TRBJ2-1; 8 bases line up with TRBD2. The TCR comes from a human donor with alopecia areata. CDR3 sequence reads: CAWRLAGSYNEQFF. The CDR3, as DNA: TGTGCCTGGAGGCTAGCGGGCTCCTACAATGAGCAGTTCTTC.